One and the same sample provided the 10 T cell receptor beta chains below, sequenced in a study of blood T cell repertoires in COVID-19. TCRdb's table, derived via immunoSEQ multiplex PCR, lists solely in-frame clones and lacks some. The data show 400,000 to 450,000 clones, with about nine tenths seen just once and roughly 1.4% held by the top ten. The sequenced material came from peripheral blood. The receptor source for this set is a woman between 40 and 50 years old with COVID-19, enrolled during active disease.

J is TRBJ2-7 and V is TRBV30; 9 positions match TRBD1. Unmatched junction bases numbered 13, after V lost 2 bases and J lost 2 bases. Per the germline V gene, CDR1 is GTSNPN and CDR2 is SVGIG (reference sequence). The length of the CDR3 is 17 residues. CDR3 residues: CAWSSLRVTGGTYEQYF. The CDR3 region has the DNA TGTGCCTGGAGTTCATTACGGGTAACAGGGGGCACCTACGAGCAGTACTTC.

This clone appeared a single time. The chain is built from TRBV6-6 and TRBJ1-6; tentatively, D is TRBD1 (6 bases). Germline CDR1 is MNHNY and CDR2 is SVGAGI (reference sequence). The CDR3 extends over 18 amino acids. V was pared by 5 bases and J by 0 bases, with 17 bases between. The CDR3 spells CASSPQTTGSSYNSPLHF. In nucleotides, the CDR3 is TGTGCCAGCAGTCCCCAGACAACAGGGAGCTCCTATAATTCACCCCTCCACTTT.

The chain links TRBV19 to TRBJ1-6, with D possibly matching TRBD1 (5 bases). The CDR3 is 13 residues long. Germline CDR1 and CDR2: LNHDA and SQIVND (reference sequence). The V end was cut by 3 bases, the J end by 10 bases, with 10 bases between. CDR3 bases: TGTGCCAGTAGTATGGGGCAGCGCTCACCCCTCCACTTT. Amino acid sequence: CASSMGQRSPLHF.

This clone was observed a handful of times. The genes are TRBV28 and TRBJ1-6, with D unclear. V dropped 5 bases and J dropped 7 bases, with 9 bases sitting between them. The CDR3 covers 13 residues. Germline CDR1 reads MDHEN; CDR2 reads SYDVKM. In nucleotides, the CDR3 is TGTGCCAGCAGTCCCCTCGGGAATTCACCCCTCCACTTT. As protein: CASSPLGNSPLHF.

V and J are TRBV28 and TRBJ2-7; D call uncertain. CDR1 is MDHEN, CDR2 SYDVKM, per germline. Trimming removed 5 bases at V and 6 bases at J, with 11 bases between. There are 12 residues in the CDR3. CDR3 amino acids: CASSLLVGEQYF. The CDR3 DNA is TGTGCCAGCAGTCTACTCGTCGGCGAGCAGTACTTC.

The chain recombines TRBV3-1 (or the pseudogene TRBV3-2) with TRBJ1-6; TRBD1 matches at 7 bases. The ends lost 8 bases at V and 9 bases at J; junction bases unmatched: 10. Germline loops: CDR1 LGHDT, CDR2 YNNKEL (reference sequence). The CDR3 length is 14 residues. CDR3 loop: CASARGAGGSPLHF. CDR3 sequence (DNA): TGTGCCAGCGCAAGGGGGGCAGGGGGTTCACCCCTCCACTTT.

This sequence joins TRBV19 and TRBJ1-2, with TRBD1 identical over 10 bases. The J segment lost 4 bases and the V segment lost 5 bases, leaving 1 base of the junction unmatched. There are 13 residues in the CDR3. The germline CDR1 and CDR2 sequences are LNHDA and SQIVND (reference sequence). In DNA form, the CDR3 reads TGTGCCAGTAGTGGGACAGGGGCCTATGGCTACACCTTC. It codes for CASSGTGAYGYTF.

The genes are TRBV21-1 and TRBJ1-2; the D call of TRBD1 is as the table states it, not checked on the DNA. TRBV21-1 is termed a pseudogene. The CDR3 runs 15 residues. The CDR3 region is CASSKGARWGYGYTF. DNA for the CDR3: TGTGCCAGCAGCAAGGGGGCGCGATGGGGCTATGGCTACACCTTC.

The rearrangement joins TRBV27 to TRBJ2-7; TRBD1 agrees at 9 bases. CDR1 is MNHEY, CDR2 SMNVEV, per germline (reference sequence). Germline trimming cut 6 bases from V and 3 bases from J; bases unmatched to any gene: 9. The CDR3 runs 15 residues. CDR3 DNA sequence: TGTGCCAGCAGCCTAGGGACAGGGTCCCTCTACGAGCAGTACTTC. Protein: CASSLGTGSLYEQYF.

This chain joins TRBV6-1 and TRBJ1-5; unclear D gene. In germline, CDR1 is MNHNS, CDR2 SASEGT. V was clipped by 1 base and J by 2 bases, with 12 bases between them. The CDR3 totals 16 residues. CDR3 region: CASSEVPGSGNQPQHF. The CDR3 bases are TGTGCCAGCAGTGAAGTTCCGGGGTCCGGCAATCAGCCCCAGCATTTT.